A selection of T cell receptor beta chains follows, all from one sample in a study of beta chain features in type 1 diabetes. The table came from immunoSEQ multiplex PCR; TCRdb's copy has only in-frame clones and leaves some out. This sample carries hundreds of thousands of clones, 15% to 17% of them seen once, and the ten largest clones take around 0.1%. Sequenced sample: naive CD4+ T cells from blood. These receptors were taken from a man in his late teens or twenties in good health. CDR3s leave out the opening cysteine and the closing phenylalanine or tryptophan. Fields, in order: CDR3 protein, clone size, V gene, D gene, J gene. The D gene is left open where the match is weak. Clone size is shown for a subset of rows, as once, few, many or a class of expanded clone.

CDR3: ASSTLQGREAF
size: few
V: TRBV19
D: NA
J: TRBJ1-1

CDR3: ASSEGTWGNQPQH
size: few
V: TRBV25-1
D: NA
J: TRBJ1-5

CDR3: ATSRDYRGETQY
size: few
V: TRBV15
D: NA
J: TRBJ2-5

CDR3: ASSPIRQLSTEAF
size: NA
V: TRBV18
D: NA
J: TRBJ1-1

CDR3: ASSLPGGTSGTYEQY
size: few
V: TRBV27
D: TRBD2
J: TRBJ2-7

CDR3: ASSRDGTDTDTQY
size: NA
V: TRBV4-2
D: NA
J: TRBJ2-3

CDR3: ASSPVRDSVEAF
size: NA
V: TRBV4-2
D: TRBD1
J: TRBJ1-1

CDR3: ASSYSGTGRTEAF
size: NA
V: TRBV7-2
D: TRBD1
J: TRBJ1-1

CDR3: ASSQRGAPLSQETQY
size: NA
V: TRBV9
D: NA
J: TRBJ2-5

CDR3: ASSFYATGIRSEAF
size: NA
V: TRBV6-5
D: TRBD1
J: TRBJ1-1

CDR3: SASHQAP
size: few
V: TRBV20-1
D: NA
J: TRBJ1-1

CDR3: AWSVLGIYNSPLH
size: few
V: TRBV30
D: NA
J: TRBJ1-6

CDR3: ASSEPGTGNYEQY
size: NA
V: TRBV6-1
D: TRBD1
J: TRBJ2-7

CDR3: ASSKFSYEQY
size: few
V: TRBV18
D: NA
J: TRBJ2-7

CDR3: ASTRTDSNQPQH
size: NA
V: TRBV2
D: NA
J: TRBJ1-5

CDR3: ASSWTSGSYEQY
size: NA
V: TRBV6-5
D: TRBD2
J: TRBJ2-7